Described below is a single TCR beta chain sequence and its context. This sample is part of a study of blood T cell repertoires in COVID-19. At the level of the study: The origin of the acute and convalescent COVID-19 samples was the United States, Italy and Spain.

Individuals drawn from 24 US areas were roughly 18 to 100 years old. Clinical histories supplied by participants themselves formed the basis of cohort assignment. Under the authors' procedure: Quantification of nucleated cells was approximated via reference gene primer amplification. The protocol was immunoSEQ multiplex PCR, while the TCRdb copy is restricted to in-frame clones and leaves out a portion. The V and J calls and clone size are taken from that table; D and trimming were inferred from the DNA. The sample gives around 200,000 clones, about 82% of which show up once; 5.6% is in the top ten. The clonotype comes from a man aged 35 to 55 with acute COVID-19. Material for sequencing was PBMCs or T cells enriched from blood (not recorded which).

CDR3 amino acids: CASIGAGGTGELFF. CDR3 DNA sequence: TGTGCCAGCATAGGAGCGGGAGGCACCGGGGAGCTGTTTTTT. The rearrangement joins TRBV2 to TRBJ2-2; TRBD2 matches at 9 bases. This CDR3 has 14 amino acids. The germline V gene encodes CDR1 SNHLY and CDR2 FYNNEI. V lost 7 bases to trimming and J lost 4 bases; unmatched junction nucleotides: 4. The full variable domain, its missing parts supplied by reference TRBV2 and TRBJ2-2, is EPEVTQTPSHQVTQMGQEVILRCVPISNHLYFYWYRQILGQKVEFLVSFYNNEISEKSEIFDDQFSVERPDGSNFTLKIRSTKLEDSAMYFCASIGAGGTGELFFGEGSRLTVL.